This T cell receptor beta chain derives from a study of control samples from healthy donors and cancer patients. The CDR3 contains 15 residues. Trimming cost V 0 bases and J 6 bases; bases outside gene matches: 4. Germline values: CDR1 ENHRY, CDR2 SYGVKD. The repertoire was sequenced with immunoSEQ multiplex PCR; TCRdb's copy has only in-frame clones and lacks some. The sample records roughly 120,000 clones, 88% being singletons. The source of this sequence is a woman aged 65 to 85 in good health. The rearrangement joins TRBV10-3 to TRBJ2-3; 9 nucleotides line up with TRBD2. Sequenced sample: blood. In nucleotides, the CDR3 is TGTGCCATCAGTGAGTCGCGGGGGGGCGTTGATACGCAGTATTTT. Residues: CAISESRGGVDTQYF.